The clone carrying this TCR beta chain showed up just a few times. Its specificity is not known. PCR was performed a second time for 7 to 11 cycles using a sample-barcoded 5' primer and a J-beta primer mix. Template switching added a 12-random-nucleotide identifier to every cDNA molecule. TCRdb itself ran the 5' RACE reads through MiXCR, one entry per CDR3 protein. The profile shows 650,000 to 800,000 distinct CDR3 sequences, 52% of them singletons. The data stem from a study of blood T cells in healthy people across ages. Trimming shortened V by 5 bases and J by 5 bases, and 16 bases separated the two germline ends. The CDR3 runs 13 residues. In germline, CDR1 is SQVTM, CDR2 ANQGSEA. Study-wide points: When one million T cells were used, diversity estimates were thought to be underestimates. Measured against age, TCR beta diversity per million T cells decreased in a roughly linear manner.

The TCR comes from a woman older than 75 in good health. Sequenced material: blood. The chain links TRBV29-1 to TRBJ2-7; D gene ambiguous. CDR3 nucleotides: TGCAGCGTTTCGCCTGGGTACGGCCACGAGCAGTACTTC. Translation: CSVSPGYGHEQYF.